This entry lists 8 T cell receptor beta chains sequenced from one sample in a study of blood T cell repertoires in COVID-19. The protocol was immunoSEQ multiplex PCR, while the TCRdb copy is restricted to in-frame clones and leaves out a portion. The repertoire holds about 350,000 clones, with 88% as singletons. Sequencing input: PBMCs or T cells enriched from blood (not recorded which). The receptor source for this set is a woman aged 30 to 39 who had been exposed to COVID-19.

The chain links TRBV4-1 to TRBJ2-7, with 7 nucleotides matching TRBD2. The germline V gene encodes CDR1 MGHRA and CDR2 YSYEKL. This CDR3 contains 19 residues. With 0 bases clipped from V and 7 bases from J, the junction kept 21 bases outside the gene matches. In nucleotides, the CDR3 is TGCGCCAGCAGCCAAGATCTAGTGGGGGGGTTCCTACCAGGTCGGGAGCAGTACTTC. It is translated as CASSQDLVGGFLPGREQYF.

The chain has TRBV28 and TRBJ1-6; D is unclear. The CDR3 has 15 amino acids. Germline loops: CDR1 MDHEN, CDR2 SYDVKM. The V and J ends lost 5 bases and 9 bases respectively, with 17 bases between them. CDR3 sequence reads: CASSPPVLIRSPLHF. The CDR3 DNA reads as TGTGCCAGCAGTCCCCCCGTCCTAATCCGTTCACCCCTCCACTTT.

The chain recombines TRBV9 with TRBJ2-3; 7 nucleotides align to TRBD1. There are 15 residues in the CDR3. Germline trimming cut 3 bases from V and 0 bases from J; bases unmatched to any gene: 4. Germline V CDR1 and CDR2: SGDLS, YYNGEE. CDR3 region: CASSAEGQSTDTQYF. The CDR3, as DNA: TGTGCCAGCAGCGCCGAGGGACAGAGCACAGATACGCAGTATTTT.

V gene TRBV28 combines with J gene TRBJ1-5; TRBD1 matches 7 bases. There are 14 residues in the CDR3. Trimming took 7 bases from V and 5 from J; bases not matched to a gene: 8. In germline, CDR1 is MDHEN, CDR2 SYDVKM. The CDR3: CASTLPDRDQPQHF. CDR3 in DNA: TGTGCCAGCACCCTTCCAGACAGGGATCAGCCCCAGCATTTT.

The CDR3 here is CASSLVPIGTYLGEQYF. CDR3 DNA: TGTGCCAGCAGCTTAGTCCCTATTGGGACATATTTGGGAGAGCAGTACTTC. The V and J genes are TRBV11-2 and TRBJ2-7, with D possibly TRBD1 on 6 matching bases. The CDR3 has 17 amino acids. The V and J ends lost 1 base and 7 bases respectively, with 23 bases between them. Germline values: CDR1 SGHAT, CDR2 FQNNGV.

This clone occurred a few times. The gene calls are TRBV10-3 and TRBJ1-3, with unresolved D. V gave up 6 bases and J gave up 3 bases, with 15 bases separating them. Germline V gives CDR1 ENHRY, CDR2 SYGVKD. The CDR3 is 15 residues long. DNA for the CDR3: TGTGCCATCAGGGGAGCCGGAGGGATTGGAAACACCATATATTTT. Its translation is CAIRGAGGIGNTIYF.

The chain has TRBV18 and TRBJ1-5; 9 bases match TRBD1. The CDR3 has 16 residues. Per the germline V gene, CDR1 is KGHSH and CDR2 is LQKENI. J was trimmed by 1 base and V by 4 bases; bases with no gene match: 5. CDR3 in DNA: TGTGCCAGCTCACTACAGGGGGCCGAGAGCAATCAGCCCCAGCATTTT. Translation: CASSLQGAESNQPQHF.

This chain connects TRBV7-9 to TRBJ1-2; the D is unclear. Trimming cost V 5 bases and J 14 bases, with 15 bases left between them. Germline V gives CDR1 SEHNR, CDR2 FQNEAQ (reference sequence). The CDR3 covers 11 residues. The CDR3 spells CASSPIVVWTF. As DNA, the CDR3 is TGTGCCAGCAGCCCTATCGTGGTATGGACCTTC.